Sequencing of this TCR beta chain was carried out in a study of T cells in tuberculosis. The protocol was immunoSEQ multiplex PCR, while the TCRdb copy is restricted to in-frame clones and leaves out a portion. The sample consists of around 33,000 clones, approximately 94% of them appearing once. Germline CDR1 reads SGHRS; CDR2 reads YFSETQ. The length of the CDR3 is 14 residues. With 4 bases removed from V and 4 bases from J, the gap between germline ends came to 15 bases. Time point: new active TB diagnosis, blood taken before or within 7 days of starting treatment. Active tuberculosis patients were new diagnoses, HIV-seronegative, South African, and aged 18 years or older. Unsorted cryopreserved PBMC were sequenced, averaging around 100,000 T cells per clinical donor.

The sequence came from an adult with tuberculosis. Source: PBMCs, taken at tuberculosis diagnosis. V gene TRBV5-1 combines with J gene TRBJ2-7; possible D gene TRBD1, 5 bases. The CDR3 nucleotides are TGCGCCAGCAGCCCCCACCTCGACAGTTACGAGCAGTACTTC. Its protein is CASSPHLDSYEQYF.